This T cell receptor beta chain was obtained from a study of CD8 T cells in Susac syndrome. Study-wide findings and caveats: The study conceded that relatively few individuals underwent its TCR sequencing and HLA analysis.

An input of about 0.5 to 1 ug of RNA was subjected to reverse transcription using random hexamers. TCRdb recomputed calls from the immunoSEQ multiplex PCR reads with MiXCR, one row per CDR3 protein. This table has some 190,000 distinct CDR3 sequences, nearly 97% appearing once. Sequencing of TCR beta was undertaken in CD8+ and CD4+ T cells derived from blood. Stable or active relapsing-remitting multiple sclerosis, untreated and meeting revised McDonald criteria, defined the controls. V was clipped by 5 bases and J by 4 bases; unmatched bases: 12. Germline V gives CDR1 MDHEN, CDR2 SYDVKM. CDR3 length equals 18 residues. Remarks on this clonotype: Antigen unknown.

The sequencing input was CD4+ T cells from PBMCs. This chain joins TRBV28 and TRBJ2-2; TRBD1 matches at 11 bases. This receptor was taken from a human donor with multiple sclerosis. The CDR3 loop reads CASSHPVPGTGGTGELFF. Here the CDR3 DNA reads TGTGCCAGCAGTCACCCTGTCCCCGGGACAGGGGGCACCGGGGAGCTGTTTTTT. Together with reference TRBV28 and TRBJ2-2, the CDR3 gives the full variable domain: DVKVTQSSRYLVKRTGEKVFLECVQDMDHENMFWYRQDPGLGLRLIYFSYDVKMKEKGDIPEGYSVSREKKERFSLILESASTNQTSMYLCASSHPVPGTGGTGELFFGEGSRLTVL.